Here is one T cell receptor beta chain with its context. The CDR3 runs 17 residues. Trimming removed 1 base from V and 3 bases from J, with 14 bases in between. Germline V lookup: CDR1 KGHDR, CDR2 SFDVKD. The sequenced patients had an expansion of CD8+CD57+ cells seen by flow cytometry. The data derive from a study of CD8+CD57+ T cells in acquired aplastic anemia. At the level of the study: Yields of DNA that came from sorted CD4+ and CD8+ cells averaged approximately 3.2 ug.

Genomic DNA, serving as template, underwent TCR beta VDJ and CDR3 profiling. TCRdb itself ran the reads through MiXCR, one entry per CDR3 protein. The sample contains 150,000 or so distinct CDR3 sequences, more than 45% of which appear only once. The receptor comes from a human donor with aplastic anemia. J is TRBJ2-2 and V is TRBV24-1, with a weak D call TRBD1 (6 bases). The material sequenced was sorted CD4+, CD8+, or CD8+CD57+ T cells (not recorded which) from PBMCs. CDR3: CATSDFGGQGDTGELFF. In nucleotides, the CDR3 is TGTGCCACCAGTGATTTTGGGGGACAAGGAGACACCGGGGAGCTGTTTTTT.